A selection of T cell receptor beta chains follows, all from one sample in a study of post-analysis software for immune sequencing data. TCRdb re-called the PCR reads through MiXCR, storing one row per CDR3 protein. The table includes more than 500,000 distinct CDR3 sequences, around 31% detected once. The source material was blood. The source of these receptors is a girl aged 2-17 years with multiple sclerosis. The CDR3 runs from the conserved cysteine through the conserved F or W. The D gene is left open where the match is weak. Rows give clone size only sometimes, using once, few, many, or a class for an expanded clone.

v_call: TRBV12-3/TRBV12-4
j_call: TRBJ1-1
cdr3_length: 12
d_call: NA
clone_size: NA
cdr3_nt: TGTGCCAGCCTTGCGGGTTACACTGAAGCTTTCTTT
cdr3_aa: CASLAGYTEAFF

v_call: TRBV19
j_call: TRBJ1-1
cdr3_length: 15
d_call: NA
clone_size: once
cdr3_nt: TGTGCCAGTAGTATCCGGACAGTCGTTCGCGGTGAAGCTTTCTTT
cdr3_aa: CASSIRTVVRGEAFF

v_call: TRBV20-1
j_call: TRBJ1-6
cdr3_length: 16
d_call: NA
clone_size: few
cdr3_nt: TGCAGTGCTAGCGGGTCGGGGGAGTGGGGTAGTTCACCCCTCCACTTT
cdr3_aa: CSASGSGEWGSSPLHF

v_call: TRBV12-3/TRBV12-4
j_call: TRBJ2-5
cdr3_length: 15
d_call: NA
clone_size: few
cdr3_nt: TGTGCCAGCAGTTTCGGCGGGACGGAACAAGAGACCCAGTACTTC
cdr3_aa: CASSFGGTEQETQYF

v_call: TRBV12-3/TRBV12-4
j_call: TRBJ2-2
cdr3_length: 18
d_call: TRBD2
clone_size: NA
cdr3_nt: TGTGCCAGCAGCCTAAGACTAGCGGGGGCTCCGAACACCGGGGAGCTGTTTTTT
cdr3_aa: CASSLRLAGAPNTGELFF

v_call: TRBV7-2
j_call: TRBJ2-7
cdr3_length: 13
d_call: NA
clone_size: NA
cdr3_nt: TGTGCCAGCAGCCCCTTCACGGGGCAGGAGCAGTACTTC
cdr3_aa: CASSPFTGQEQYF

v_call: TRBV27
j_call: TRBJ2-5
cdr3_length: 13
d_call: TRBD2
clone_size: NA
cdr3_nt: TGTGCCAGCCGACTAGCGGGGAAAGAGACCCAGTACTTC
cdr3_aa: CASRLAGKETQYF

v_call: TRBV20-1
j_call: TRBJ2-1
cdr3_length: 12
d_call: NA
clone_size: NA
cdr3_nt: TGCAGTGCTTCCTCAGACCGCCTCCGGCAGTTCTTC
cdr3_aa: CSASSDRLRQFF

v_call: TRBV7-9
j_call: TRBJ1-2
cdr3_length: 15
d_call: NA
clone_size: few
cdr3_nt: TGTGCCAGCGGAACAACAGGACAGTTTAACTATGGCTACACCTTC
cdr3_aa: CASGTTGQFNYGYTF

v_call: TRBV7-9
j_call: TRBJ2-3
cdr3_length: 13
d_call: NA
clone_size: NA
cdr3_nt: TGTGCCAGCAGCTTTGTAGACACAGATACGCAGTATTTT
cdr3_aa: CASSFVDTDTQYF

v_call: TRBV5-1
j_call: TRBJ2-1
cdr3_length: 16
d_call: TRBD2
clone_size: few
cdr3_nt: TGCGCCAGCAGCCGACTAGCGGGGGGGCCGCACAATGAGCAGTTCTTC
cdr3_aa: CASSRLAGGPHNEQFF

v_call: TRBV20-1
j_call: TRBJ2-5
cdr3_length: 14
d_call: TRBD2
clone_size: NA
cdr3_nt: TGCAGTGCTAGGCTAGCGGGGGGGACTAGGGAGCAGTACTTC
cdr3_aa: CSARLAGGTREQYF

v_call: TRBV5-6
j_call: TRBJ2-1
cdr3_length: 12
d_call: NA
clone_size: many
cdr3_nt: TGTGCCAGCAGCGGGACCGACAATGAGCAGTTCTTC
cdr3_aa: CASSGTDNEQFF

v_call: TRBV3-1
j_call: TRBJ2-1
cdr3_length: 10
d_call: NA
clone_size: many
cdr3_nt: TGTGCCAGTGGGGGCGAAGGGCAGTTCTTC
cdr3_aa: CASGGEGQFF

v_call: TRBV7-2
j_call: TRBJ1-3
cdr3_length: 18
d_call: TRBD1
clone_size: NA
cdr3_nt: TGTGCCAGCAGCTTAGTGAGTGTCGGCAGGGGGACTGGAAACACCATATATTTT
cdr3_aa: CASSLVSVGRGTGNTIYF

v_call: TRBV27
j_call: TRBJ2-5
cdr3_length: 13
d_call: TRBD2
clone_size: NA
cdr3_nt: TGTGCCAGCAGCCCCGGGGGGGGAAAGACCCAGTACTTC
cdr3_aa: CASSPGGGKTQYF

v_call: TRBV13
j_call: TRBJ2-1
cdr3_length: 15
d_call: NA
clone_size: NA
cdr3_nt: TGTGCCAGCAGCTTAATCACGGACCACTACAATGAGCAGTTCTTC
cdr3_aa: CASSLITDHYNEQFF

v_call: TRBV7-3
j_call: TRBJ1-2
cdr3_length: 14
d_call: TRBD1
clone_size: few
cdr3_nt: TGTGCCAGCAGGGGACAGGGAAGGAAGTGGGGCTACACCTTC
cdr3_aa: CASRGQGRKWGYTF

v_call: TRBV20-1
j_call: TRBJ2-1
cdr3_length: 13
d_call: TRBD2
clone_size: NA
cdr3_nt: TGCAGTGCTAGAGTGGTAGCGGGAGTTGAGCAGTTCTTC
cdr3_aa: CSARVVAGVEQFF

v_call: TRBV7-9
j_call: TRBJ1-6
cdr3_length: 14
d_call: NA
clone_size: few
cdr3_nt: TGTGCCAGCAGCCGCGTCGGCCAGACCCAACCCCTCCACTTT
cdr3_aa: CASSRVGQTQPLHF

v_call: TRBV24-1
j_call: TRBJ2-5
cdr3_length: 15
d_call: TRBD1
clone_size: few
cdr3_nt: TGTGCCACCAGTGATGGCCTGACAGGGAAAGAGACCCAGTACTTC
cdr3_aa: CATSDGLTGKETQYF

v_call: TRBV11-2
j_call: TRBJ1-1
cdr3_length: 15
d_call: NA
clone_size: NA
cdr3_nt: TGTGCCAGCAGCTTAGGGGCAAACAGGGTCCCTGAAGCTTTCTTT
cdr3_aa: CASSLGANRVPEAFF

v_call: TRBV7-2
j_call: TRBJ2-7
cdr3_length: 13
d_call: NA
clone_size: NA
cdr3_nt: TGTGCCAGCAGCTTTCCGGGTATCTCCGAGCAGTACTTC
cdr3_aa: CASSFPGISEQYF

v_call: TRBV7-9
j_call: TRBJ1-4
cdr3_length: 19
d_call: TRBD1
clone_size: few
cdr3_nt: TGTGCCAGCAGACCGCCGATCCGGGACAGGGGTGCAACTAATGAAAAACTGTTTTTT
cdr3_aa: CASRPPIRDRGATNEKLFF